Each of the 21 T cell receptor beta chains below was sequenced from the same sample in a study of tumor-infiltrating lymphocytes in primary liver carcinoma. From around 520 ng of total RNA, TCR beta-specific cDNA was reverse-transcribed using a constant-region primer. It was through three nested multiplex PCR rounds of slightly modified ARM-PCR that TCR beta libraries arose. In the first two PCR rounds, TRBV1-TRBV30 forward primers were paired with a C-beta reverse primer, and each round lasted approximately 10 cycles. TCRdb re-called the multiplex PCR reads with MiXCR, one entry per CDR3 protein. The table records fewer than 350,000 distinct CDR3 sequences, over 55% of them present only once. Blood RNA came from unsorted whole blood; germline DNA was also extracted. Sequenced input: peripheral blood. The receptors originated from a man in his forties or fifties with primary liver carcinoma and hepatitis B virus infection.

About this clonotype: This may stem from a read error, because a much larger clone lies one nucleotide away. The V call is TRBV7-8, the J call TRBJ2-7; 8 nucleotides line up with TRBD1. CDR1 and CDR2 from the germline V gene are SGHVS and FQNEAQ. This CDR3 comprises 17 residues. J lost 3 bases, V lost 4 bases, and 14 bases had no gene match. CDR3 sequence (DNA): TGTGCCAGCAGCTCTTTCGGATCGGGACAGGCGGACTACGAGCAGTACTTC. As protein: CASSSFGSGQADYEQYF.

This clonotype was recorded a few times. V usage is TRBV6-1 and J usage is TRBJ1-5; 7 nucleotides agree with TRBD1. CDR1 MNHNS and CDR2 SASEGT come from the germline V gene. V lost 0 bases, J lost 5 bases, and 10 bases stayed unmatched. The CDR3 length is 17 residues. The CDR3 loop reads CASSEAWSGGDDQPQHF. The CDR3 DNA follows: TGTGCCAGCAGTGAAGCCTGGTCAGGGGGGGATGATCAGCCCCAGCATTTT.

This clonotype was found many times. V gene TRBV6-5 combines with J gene TRBJ1-2; 7 nucleotides match TRBD1. The germline CDR1 and CDR2 sequences are MNHEY and SVGAGI. The CDR3 is 13 amino acids. V lost 6 bases and J lost 3; bases outside the gene matches: 4. The CDR3 is CASRSTGDYGYTF. In DNA, the CDR3 is TGTGCCAGCAGATCCACAGGGGACTATGGCTACACCTTC.

CDR3 nucleotides: TGCAGCGTCGAAAATCGACTTACTACAGAAGCTTTCTTT. The encoded protein is CSVENRLTTEAFF. The chain employs TRBV29-1 and TRBJ1-1, with unresolved D. V lost 6 bases and J 8 bases, leaving 19 bases between the germline ends. This CDR3 has 13 residues. Germline V gene data show CDR1 as SQVTM and CDR2 as ANQGSEA.

This clonotype was picked up one time. The chain employs TRBV5-6 and TRBJ2-7; a weak D match, TRBD1 (6 bases). Germline-derived CDR1 and CDR2 are SGHDT and YYEEEE. V dropped 8 bases and J dropped 3 bases, with 18 bases sitting between them. This CDR3 comprises 14 residues. CDR3 sequence (DNA): TGTGCCAGTAACTTGGCCAGGGGCGACTACGAGCAGTACTTC. Translation: CASNLARGDYEQYF.

The chain links TRBV24-1 to TRBJ1-1; 7 nucleotides align to TRBD1. CDR3 size: 14 residues. Per the germline V gene, CDR1 is KGHDR and CDR2 is SFDVKD. After removal of 3 bases from V and 9 bases from J, the junction contained 9 bases not matched to a gene. The CDR3: CATSDDDREAKAFF. DNA for the CDR3: TGTGCCACCAGTGATGACGACAGGGAAGCGAAAGCTTTCTTT.

This clonotype was picked up a small number of times. This chain connects TRBV4-2 to TRBJ2-1; 12 bases agree with TRBD2. This CDR3 spans 16 amino acids. Germline V CDR1 and CDR2: LGHNA, YNFKEQ. With 1 base clipped from V and 4 bases from J, the junction kept 2 bases outside the gene matches. CDR3: CASSQGTSGGYNEQFF. CDR3 nucleotides: TGTGCCAGCAGCCAAGGTACTAGCGGGGGGTACAATGAGCAGTTCTTC.

A remark on this clonotype: With a much larger clone just one base away, this may be a read error. The chain couples TRBV6-6 to TRBJ2-7; no reliable D call. The CDR3 has 13 residues. Per the germline V gene, CDR1 is MNHNY and CDR2 is SVGAGI (reference sequence). The CDR3 nucleotides read TGTGCCAACAGTTCCCTTCCCAGAGACGAGCAGTACTTC. This sequence encodes CANSSLPRDEQYF.

As concerns this clonotype: A much larger clone sits a single nucleotide away, making a read error possible. The genes are TRBV6-5 and TRBJ2-2; 7 nucleotides align to TRBD1. The CDR3 extends over 16 amino acids. In germline, CDR1 is MNHEY, CDR2 SVGAGI. This CDR3 reads CASSYQKGGGTGEPFF. The CDR3 coding sequence is TGTGCCAGCAGTTACCAGAAAGGGGGCGGTACCGGGGAGCCGTTTTTT.

This clonotype was found many times. The chain carries TRBV12-3 or TRBV12-4 and TRBJ2-2, with D possibly being TRBD1 (5 bases). Trimming removed 0 bases at V and 7 bases at J, with 6 bases between. The CDR3 spans 13 residues. CDR3 DNA: TGTGCCAGCAGTTTAGCAGGGGTCGGGGAGCTGTTTTTT. It yields the protein CASSLAGVGELFF.

The V and J genes are TRBV6-2 or TRBV6-3 and TRBJ2-3, with 9 bases lining up with TRBD1. CDR1 is MNHEY and CDR2 is SVGEGT in the germline V gene. V shed 4 bases, J shed 8 bases, and the junction held 4 bases outside the gene matches. The CDR3 contains 13 residues. CDR3 protein: CASSSDRGCTQYF. The CDR3 DNA reads TGTGCCAGCAGTTCGGACAGGGGATGTACGCAGTATTTT.

This chain links TRBV5-5 with TRBJ1-1, with D possibly matching TRBD1 (5 bases). Between the trimmed V and J ends, which lost 2 bases and 4 bases, there was a span of 18 bases. CDR1 and CDR2 (germline): SGHKS, YYEKEE (reference sequence). CDR3 size: 16 residues. Written as DNA, the CDR3 is TGTGCCAGCAGCTTTCACCAGGGAACTTTGGCCACTGAAGCTTTCTTT. Translated: CASSFHQGTLATEAFF. The entire variable domain, with the rest obtained from reference TRBV5-5 and TRBJ1-1, is as follows: DAGVTQSPTHLIKTRGQQVTLRCSPISGHKSVSWYQQVLGQGPQFIFQYYEKEERGRGNFPDRFSARQFPNYSSELNVNALLLGDSALYLCASSFHQGTLATEAFFGQGTRLTVV.

Details on this clonotype: It may be a read error: a sequence one base away is much more abundant. The rearrangement uses TRBV7-8 and TRBJ1-1; D unresolved. The germline CDR1 and CDR2 sequences are SGHVS and FQNEAQ. The CDR3 is 13 residues long. Written as DNA, the CDR3 is TGTGCCAACAGCTTAGAGCAGAGCCGAGGGGCTTTCTTT. This gives the protein CANSLEQSRGAFF.

This clonotype was recorded only once. V is TRBV5-4 and J is TRBJ2-1; TRBD1 matches at 7 bases. This CDR3 contains 14 residues. The J segment lost 10 bases and the V segment lost 0 bases, leaving 7 bases of the junction unmatched. Germline CDR1 SGHNT, CDR2 YYREEE (reference sequence). The chain's CDR3 is CASSLAGGSREQFF. CDR3 sequence (DNA): TGTGCCAGCAGCTTGGCAGGGGGATCGAGGGAGCAGTTCTTC.

About this clonotype itself: This clone may be a read error of a much larger clone one base away. The chain carries TRBV6-2 or TRBV6-3 and TRBJ1-5; no clear D. This CDR3 is built from 12 residues. Looked up from germline, CDR1 is MNHEY and CDR2 is SVGEGT. CDR3 region: CASNRLNQAQHF. CDR3 coding DNA: TGTGCCAGCAATAGGCTCAATCAGGCCCAGCATTTT.

This clonotype was detected only once. A much larger clone is a single base away; this may be a read error. The V and J genes are TRBV12-3 or TRBV12-4 and TRBJ2-7, with no clear D. The CDR3 totals 11 residues. Trimming cost V 7 bases and J 0 bases, with 4 bases left between them. The CDR3 region has the DNA TGTGCCAGCATGGGCTCCTACGAGCAGTACTTC. Translating gives CASMGSYEQYF.

The chain carries TRBV30 and TRBJ1-5; TRBD1 might be the D (6 bases). CDR1 GTSNPN and CDR2 SVGIG come from the germline V gene (reference sequence). CDR3 length: 20 residues. Trimming stripped 0 bases from V and 0 bases from J, with 24 bases between. CDR3 in amino acids: CAWSVKEPRQVIYSNQPQHF. The CDR3 DNA follows: TGTGCCTGGAGTGTAAAGGAGCCGAGACAGGTTATTTATAGCAATCAGCCCCAGCATTTT.

This clonotype was observed a handful of times. One base away lies a much larger clone, so this may be a sequencing read error. The rearrangement uses TRBV4-3 and TRBJ2-3, with D unclear. The CDR3 has 15 amino acids. Germline V gene sequence: CDR1 LGHNA, CDR2 YSLEER. V was trimmed by 0 bases and J by 2 bases, leaving 9 bases between them. For the CDR3, the DNA is TGCGCCAGCAGCCAAGACGGCGGACCCACAGATACGCAGTATTTT. Its translation is CASSQDGGPTDTQYF.

The rearrangement joins TRBV12-3 or TRBV12-4 to TRBJ2-1; 8 nucleotides agree with TRBD2. The length of the CDR3 is 14 residues. V shed 10 bases, J shed 4 bases, and the junction held 9 bases outside the gene matches. CDR3 region: CAIPGLDGYNEQFF. DNA of the CDR3: TGTGCCATACCGGGACTAGATGGGTACAATGAGCAGTTCTTC.

Comment on this clonotype: A much larger clone sits a single nucleotide away, making a read error possible. The rearrangement uses TRBV12-3 or TRBV12-4 and TRBJ2-7, with 9 bases fitting TRBD2. The CDR3 contains 15 residues. The V segment lost 6 bases and the J segment 5 bases; nucleotides outside the gene matches: 11. CDR3 amino acids: CASSLGRGGHHEQYF. The CDR3 DNA reads as TGTGCCAGCAGCCTCGGGCGGGGGGGTCACCACGAGCAGTACTTC.

Regarding this clonotype: Mismatch with germline at one junction end may stem from a read error. The chain combines TRBV11-1 with TRBJ2-2, with TRBD2 matching 12 bases. Looked up from germline, CDR1 is SGHAT and CDR2 is FQDESV (reference sequence). The CDR3 length is 16 residues. The CDR3 nucleotides are TGTGCCAGCGGCTTGGGACTAGCGGGTCGCACCGGGGAACTGTTTTTT. It yields the protein CASGLGLAGRTGELFF.